A selection of T cell receptor beta chains follows, all from one sample in a study of blood T cell repertoires in COVID-19. TCRdb's table, derived via immunoSEQ multiplex PCR, lists solely in-frame clones and lacks some. The table has approximately 270,000 clones, approximately 85% seen once. The material sequenced was PBMCs or T cells enriched from blood (not recorded which). These receptors were taken from a woman between 45 and 65 years old who had recovered from COVID-19. CDR3s include the opening cysteine and the closing phenylalanine or tryptophan. A D gene is named only where the DNA matches it firmly. Clone size is shown for a subset of rows, as once, few, many or a class of expanded clone.

clone_size,cdr3_length,d_call,j_call,v_call,cdr3_aa,cdr3_nt
.,14,TRBD2,TRBJ2-7,TRBV10-3,CAISESGLNYEQYF,TGTGCCATCAGTGAGTCGGGACTAAACTACGAGCAGTACTTC
.,14,TRBD1,TRBJ1-2,TRBV2,CASSSGQGRGGYTF,TGTGCCAGCAGTTCCGGACAGGGGCGCGGGGGCTACACCTTC
few,15,.,TRBJ1-1,TRBV11-2,CASSSGVLWNTEAFF,TGTGCCAGCAGCTCGGGAGTATTATGGAACACTGAAGCTTTCTTT
.,15,TRBD1,TRBJ1-2,TRBV5-8,CASSTRTGGNYGYTF,TGTGCCAGCAGCACCAGGACAGGGGGAAACTATGGCTACACCTTC
few,17,TRBD1,TRBJ1-4,TRBV28,CASRPGTGVLIGEKLFF,TGTGCCAGCAGACCCGGGACAGGGGTGCTTATAGGAGAAAAACTGTTTTTT
.,14,.,TRBJ1-1,TRBV29-1,CSVEEGAIGTEAFF,TGCAGCGTTGAAGAGGGGGCGATCGGCACTGAAGCTTTCTTT
.,14,TRBD1,TRBJ2-1,TRBV19,CASTRTGGVNEQFF,TGTGCCAGTACCCGGACAGGGGGAGTGAATGAGCAGTTCTTC
.,15,TRBD1,TRBJ1-3,TRBV19,CASSSTGSSGNTIYF,TGTGCCAGTAGTTCGACAGGGAGCTCTGGAAACACCATATATTTT
.,17,.,TRBJ1-5,TRBV19,CASSIPSGDGHNQPQHF,TGTGCCAGTAGTATCCCGTCAGGGGACGGACACAATCAGCCCCAGCATTTT
.,15,.,TRBJ2-1,TRBV19,CASSIGESDYNEQFF,TGTGCCAGTAGTATAGGTGAGAGCGACTACAATGAGCAGTTCTTC
few,15,TRBD1,TRBJ1-5,TRBV2,CASSDGTASNQPQHF,TGTGCCAGCAGTGATGGGACAGCTAGCAATCAGCCCCAGCATTTT
once,16,TRBD2,TRBJ2-1,TRBV4-2,CASSHPLAARDNEQFF,TGTGCCAGCAGCCACCCTCTAGCGGCAAGGGACAATGAGCAGTTCTTC
once,17,.,TRBJ2-7,TRBV19,CASSISPQGHGIYEQYF,TGTGCCAGTAGTATCAGCCCGCAAGGCCACGGGATCTACGAGCAGTACTTC
few,15,TRBD1,TRBJ1-1,TRBV9,CASSVEPTGGTEAFF,TGTGCCAGCAGCGTAGAACCGACAGGGGGAACTGAAGCTTTCTTT
.,16,.,TRBJ2-2,TRBV7-9,CASSPRSGIQAGELFF,TGTGCCAGCAGCCCCCGATCGGGAATCCAGGCCGGGGAGCTGTTTTTT
.,14,.,TRBJ1-1,TRBV29-1,CSVLSGTLNTEAFF,TGCAGCGTTCTATCCGGGACACTGAACACTGAAGCTTTCTTT
.,15,TRBD1,TRBJ1-4,TRBV15,CATSSQEGGQEKLFF,TGTGCCACCAGCAGTCAAGAAGGGGGACAGGAAAAACTGTTTTTT
.,15,TRBD1,TRBJ1-2,TRBV2,CASSRMGQAVSGYTF,TGTGCCAGCAGTAGAATGGGACAGGCCGTGAGTGGCTACACCTTC
.,15,TRBD2,TRBJ2-7,TRBV3-1/TRBV3-2,CASSQGLALGYEQYF,TGTGCCAGCAGCCAGGGACTAGCTCTCGGTTACGAGCAGTACTTC
.,15,.,TRBJ1-6,TRBV6-5,CASSLTYSYNSPLHF,TGTGCCAGCAGTTTGACTTACTCCTATAATTCACCCCTCCACTTT
.,16,.,TRBJ2-7,TRBV7-9,CASSLVTGKVAYEQYF,TGTGCCAGCAGCTTAGTAACAGGGAAAGTCGCCTACGAGCAGTACTTC
.,18,.,TRBJ2-5,TRBV15,CATSRDGGLRAHWKTQYF,TGTGCCACCAGCAGAGATGGGGGCCTAAGGGCCCACTGGAAGACCCAGTACTTC
.,12,.,TRBJ1-2,TRBV11-2,CASSAEANGYTF,TGTGCCAGCAGCGCCGAGGCGAATGGCTACACCTTC
.,14,.,TRBJ2-5,TRBV7-2,CASSLAAYQETQYF,TGTGCCAGCAGCTTAGCAGCGTACCAAGAGACCCAGTACTTC